This entry is about one T cell receptor (beta chain). Its antigen remains unidentified. These data are taken from a study of T cell responses to AZD1222 COVID-19 vaccine. General study points: Just five or six AZD1222 recipients were seropositive at baseline. Rises in breadth and depth of Spike-specific TCRs came after two AZD1222 doses. Clonal diversity was possibly underestimated, and white British individuals and females predominated among donors.

Sequencing was performed with immunoSEQ multiplex PCR; in TCRdb, only in-frame clones are kept and a portion is missing. The sample records over 110,000 clones, roughly nine tenths being singletons. The CDR3 is made up of 12 amino acids. Germline V gene sequence: CDR1 LNHDA, CDR2 SQIVND (reference sequence). V lost 6 bases and J lost 6; bases outside the gene matches: 5. The chain carries TRBV19 and TRBJ2-7, with 7 bases aligning to TRBD1. The clonotype was recovered from an adult who received the AZD1222 COVID-19 vaccine. The material was peripheral blood, obtained 28 days after the second AZD1222 dose. The CDR3: CASRSTGFEQYV. DNA for the CDR3: TGTGCCAGTAGATCGACAGGGTTCGAGCAGTACGTC.